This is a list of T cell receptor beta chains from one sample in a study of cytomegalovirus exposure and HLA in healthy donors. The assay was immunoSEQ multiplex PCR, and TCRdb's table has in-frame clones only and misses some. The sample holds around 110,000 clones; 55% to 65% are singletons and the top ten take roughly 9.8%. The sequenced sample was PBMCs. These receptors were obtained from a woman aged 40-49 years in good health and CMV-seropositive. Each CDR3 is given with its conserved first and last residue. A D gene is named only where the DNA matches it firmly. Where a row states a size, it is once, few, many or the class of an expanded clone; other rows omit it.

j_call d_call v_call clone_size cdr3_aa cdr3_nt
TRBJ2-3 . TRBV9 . CASSPEASDTQYF TGTGCCAGCAGCCCAGAAGCGTCAGATACGCAGTATTTT
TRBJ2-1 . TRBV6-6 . CASTRGGESYNEQFF TGTGCCAGCACCCGGGGCGGGGAGAGTTACAATGAGCAGTTCTTC
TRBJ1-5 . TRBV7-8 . CASSQSGVWQIQHF TGTGCCAGCAGTCAATCCGGGGTATGGCAGATCCAGCATTTT
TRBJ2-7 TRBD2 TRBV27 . CASRLGTSGRYEQYF TGTGCCAGCAGACTCGGGACTAGCGGGAGGTACGAGCAGTACTTC
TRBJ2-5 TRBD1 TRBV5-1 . CASSLQGAAYQETQYF TGCGCCAGCAGCTTACAGGGGGCGGCGTACCAAGAGACCCAGTACTTC
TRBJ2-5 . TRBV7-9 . CASSLLGVETQYF TGTGCCAGCAGCTTATTAGGGGTGGAGACCCAGTACTTC
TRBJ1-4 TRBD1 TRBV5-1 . CASSPLRDSNEKLFF TGCGCCAGCAGCCCCCTCCGGGACAGTAATGAAAAACTGTTTTTT
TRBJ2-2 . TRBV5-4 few CASSQGGGPPGELFF TGTGCCAGCAGTCAAGGCGGAGGTCCCCCCGGGGAGCTGTTTTTT
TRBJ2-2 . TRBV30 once CAARLLANTGELFF TGTGCCGCAAGACTGCTCGCGAACACCGGGGAGCTGTTTTTT
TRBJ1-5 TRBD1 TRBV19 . CASSWDRGNQPQHF TGTGCCAGTAGCTGGGACAGGGGGAATCAGCCCCAGCATTTT
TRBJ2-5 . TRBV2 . CASRDNEETQYF TGTGCCAGCAGGGACAACGAAGAGACCCAGTACTTC
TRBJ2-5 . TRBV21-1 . CASSQSGLAGGETQYF TGTGCCAGCAGCCAATCGGGACTAGCGGGAGGTGAGACCCAGTACTTC
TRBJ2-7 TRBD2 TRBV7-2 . CASSTGTSGYEQYF TGCGCCAGCAGCACCGGGACTAGCGGATACGAGCAGTACTTC
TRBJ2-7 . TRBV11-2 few CASSDYSSSYEQYF TGTGCCAGCAGCGACTATTCTAGCTCCTACGAGCAGTACTTC
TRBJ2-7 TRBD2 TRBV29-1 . CSVESWGGRAVEQYF TGCAGCGTCGAAAGCTGGGGCGGGAGGGCCGTTGAGCAGTACTTC
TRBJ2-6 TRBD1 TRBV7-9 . CASSLRDRGPGANVLTF TGTGCCAGCAGCTTAAGGGACAGGGGGCCTGGGGCCAACGTCCTGACTTTC
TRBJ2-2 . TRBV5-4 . CASSLEAGKYTGELFF TGTGCCAGCAGCTTGGAGGCCGGGAAATACACCGGGGAGCTGTTTTTT
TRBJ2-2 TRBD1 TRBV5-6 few CASSLRGRGYTGELFF TGTGCCAGCAGCTTGAGGGGGCGCGGTTACACCGGGGAGCTGTTTTTT
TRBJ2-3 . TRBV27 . CASSQLLKPTDTQYF TGTGCCAGCAGTCAACTACTAAAGCCCACAGATACGCAGTATTTT
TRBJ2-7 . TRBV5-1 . CASSLYPRGTTDPGEQYF TGCGCCAGCAGCTTGTACCCAAGGGGGACTACCGACCCTGGCGAGCAGTACTTC
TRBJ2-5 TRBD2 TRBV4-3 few CASSQDWASGQETQYF TGCGCCAGCAGCCAAGATTGGGCTAGCGGGCAAGAGACCCAGTACTTC
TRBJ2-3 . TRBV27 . CASSKIARDTQYF TGTGCCAGCAGTAAGATAGCACGGGATACGCAGTATTTT
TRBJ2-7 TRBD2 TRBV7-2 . CASSVGLAGQTYEQYF TGTGCCAGCAGCGTGGGACTAGCGGGACAGACCTACGAGCAGTACTTC
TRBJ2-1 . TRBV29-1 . CSVEEALGGARISSYNEQFF TGCAGCGTTGAAGAGGCCCTGGGAGGCGCCCGAATTAGCTCCTACAATGAGCAGTTCTTC
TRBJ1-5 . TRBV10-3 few CAISEVQLPGGNQPQHF TGTGCCATCAGTGAGGTCCAGCTACCGGGGGGCAATCAGCCCCAGCATTTT
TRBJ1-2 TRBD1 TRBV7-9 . CASSADRGDNYGYTF TGTGCCAGCAGCGCCGACAGGGGAGATAACTATGGCTACACCTTC
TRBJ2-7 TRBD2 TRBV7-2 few CASSLTGLADPYEQYF TGTGCCAGCAGCTTAACGGGACTAGCGGACCCTTACGAGCAGTACTTC
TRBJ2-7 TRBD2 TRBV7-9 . CASSLGSGRSYEQYF TGTGCCAGCAGCTTAGGTAGCGGGCGCTCCTACGAGCAGTACTTC
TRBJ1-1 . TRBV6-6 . CASSYGGVIPEAFF TGTGCCAGCAGTTATGGGGGGGTGATACCTGAAGCTTTCTTT
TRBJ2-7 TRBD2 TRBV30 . CATRLAGFCTYEQYF TGTGCCACGAGGCTAGCGGGATTCTGTACCTACGAGCAGTACTTC
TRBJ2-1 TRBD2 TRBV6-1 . CASSVSGRTYNEQFF TGTGCCAGCAGTGTTAGCGGGAGAACCTACAATGAGCAGTTCTTC
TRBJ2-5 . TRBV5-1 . CASSLGVEETQYF TGCGCCAGCAGCTTAGGGGTAGAAGAGACCCAGTACTTC
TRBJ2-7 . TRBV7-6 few CASSLGTALERNEQYF TGTGCCAGCAGCTTAGGGACGGCTCTAGAGCGGAACGAGCAGTACTTC
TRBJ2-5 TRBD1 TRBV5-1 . CASSKPGQAFGETQYF TGCGCCAGCAGTAAACCGGGACAGGCCTTCGGTGAGACCCAGTACTTC
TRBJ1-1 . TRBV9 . CASSAGGLNTEAFF TGTGCCAGCAGCGCCGGGGGGTTGAACACTGAAGCTTTCTTT
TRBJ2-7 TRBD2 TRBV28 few CASSFSGRGGSDEQYF TGTGCCAGCAGTTTTAGTGGTCGGGGCGGGAGTGACGAGCAGTACTTC
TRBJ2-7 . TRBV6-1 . CASSGDLQGYEQYF TGTGCCAGCAGCGGAGATTTACAGGGCTACGAGCAGTACTTC
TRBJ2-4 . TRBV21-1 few CAGPPRQDSRNIQYF TGTGCCGGACCACCCCGTCAGGACTCTCGGAACATTCAGTACTTC
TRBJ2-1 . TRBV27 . CASYGSADYYNEQFF TGTGCCAGTTACGGTTCGGCGGACTACTACAATGAGCAGTTCTTC
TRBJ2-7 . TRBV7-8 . CASSLGGGLAGAYEQYF TGTGCCAGCAGCTTAGGAGGGGGTTTGGCAGGGGCCTACGAGCAGTACTTC
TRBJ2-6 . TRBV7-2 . CASSATGFPGANVLTF TGTGCCAGCAGCGCAACAGGCTTCCCTGGGGCCAACGTCCTGACTTTC
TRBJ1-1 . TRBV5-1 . CASSLGQTALNTEAFF TGCGCCAGCAGCTTGGGACAGACAGCCTTGAACACTGAAGCTTTCTTT
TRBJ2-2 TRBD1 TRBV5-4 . CASSSGQNSGELFF TGTGCCAGCAGCTCGGGACAGAATAGCGGGGAGCTGTTTTTT
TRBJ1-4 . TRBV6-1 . CASGEAATNEKLFF TGTGCCAGCGGGGAGGCCGCAACTAATGAAAAACTGTTTTTT
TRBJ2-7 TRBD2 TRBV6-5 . CASSYHKREPLYEQYF TGTGCCAGCAGTTACCATAAGCGGGAGCCGCTCTACGAGCAGTACTTC
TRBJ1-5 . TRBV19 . CASSILDIGNQPQHF TGTGCCAGTAGTATTTTGGACATTGGGAATCAGCCCCAGCATTTT
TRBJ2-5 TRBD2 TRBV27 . CASRTSTSGRRGTQYF TGTGCCAGCAGGACCTCCACTAGCGGGAGGCGCGGGACCCAGTACTTC